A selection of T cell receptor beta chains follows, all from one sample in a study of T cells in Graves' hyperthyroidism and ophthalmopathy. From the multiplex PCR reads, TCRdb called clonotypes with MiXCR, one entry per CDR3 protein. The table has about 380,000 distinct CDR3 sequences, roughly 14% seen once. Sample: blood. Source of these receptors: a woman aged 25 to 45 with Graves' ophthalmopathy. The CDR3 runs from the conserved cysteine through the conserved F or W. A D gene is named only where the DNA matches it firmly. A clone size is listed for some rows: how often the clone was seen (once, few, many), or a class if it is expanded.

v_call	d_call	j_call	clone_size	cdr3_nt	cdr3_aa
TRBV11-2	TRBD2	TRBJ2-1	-	TGTGCCAGCAGCACTAGCGGAGATCATTATAATGAGCAGTTCTTC	CASSTSGDHYNEQFF
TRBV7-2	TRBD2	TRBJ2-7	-	TGTGCCAGCAGCTTAGTGAGCCGGGGGGGCCAGGGCGACGAGCAGTACTTC	CASSLVSRGGQGDEQYF
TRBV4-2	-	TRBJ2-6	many	TGTGCCAGCAGCCAAGACCCAAATTCTGGGGCCAACGTCCTGACTTTC	CASSQDPNSGANVLTF
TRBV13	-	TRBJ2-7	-	TGTGCCAGCAGCCCAAACGTGGGGTTTGAGCAGTACTTC	CASSPNVGFEQYF
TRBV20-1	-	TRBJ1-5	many	TGCAGTGGGAGAGTGGGTCGAGGTCAGCCCCAGCATTTT	CSGRVGRGQPQHF
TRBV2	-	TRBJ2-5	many	TGTGCCAGCCTAAACAGGGTTTTTGGAGAGACCCAGTACTTC	CASLNRVFGETQYF
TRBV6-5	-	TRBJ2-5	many	TGTGCCAGCAGTTACCCCACACATACAGGGACGTTGAGAGAGACCCAGTACTTC	CASSYPTHTGTLRETQYF
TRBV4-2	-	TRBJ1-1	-	TGTGCCAGCAGCCAAGTGGCAGGGATGAACACTGAAGCTTTCTTT	CASSQVAGMNTEAFF
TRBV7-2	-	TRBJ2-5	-	TGTGCCAGCAGCTTAAGGACAGGAGTGAACACCGGGGAGGATATCGCGGAGACCCAGTACTTC	CASSLRTGVNTGEDIAETQYF
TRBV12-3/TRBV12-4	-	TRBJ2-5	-	TGTGCCAGCAGCGATAGGACGCACCAAGAGACCCAGTACTTC	CASSDRTHQETQYF
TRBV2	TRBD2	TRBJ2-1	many	TGTGCCAGCAGTGAAGGACTTTATAGGGCGGGGGGACACAATGAGCAGTTCTTC	CASSEGLYRAGGHNEQFF
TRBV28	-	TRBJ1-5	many	TGTGCCAGCGTATGGTTAGGGGGGGGCAATCAGCCCCAGCATTTT	CASVWLGGGNQPQHF
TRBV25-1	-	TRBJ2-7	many	TGTGCCAGCAGGATGGGGGGAAACGAGCAGTACTTC	CASRMGGNEQYF
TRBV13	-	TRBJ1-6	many	TGTGCCAGCAGCTTAGTGGGTGTCGGGGCAAATAATTCACCCCTCCACTTT	CASSLVGVGANNSPLHF
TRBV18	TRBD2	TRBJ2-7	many	TGTGCCAGCTCACCACGGGGGGACTACTACGAGCAGTACTTC	CASSPRGDYYEQYF
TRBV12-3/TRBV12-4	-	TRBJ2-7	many	TGTGCCAGCAGTTTAGCGCGGCCTTTCCCCTACGAGCAGTACTTC	CASSLARPFPYEQYF
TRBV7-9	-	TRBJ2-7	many	TGTGCCAGCAGCTTAGAGGGAGGGCAGTACTTC	CASSLEGGQYF
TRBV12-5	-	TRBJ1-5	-	TGTGCTAGTGGTTTGGTATTGGGGGCGGGGGGTAATCAGCCCCAGCATTTT	CASGLVLGAGGNQPQHF
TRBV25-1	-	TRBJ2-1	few	TGTGCCAGCAGTGAATTGAGGGTCTACAATGAGCAGTTCTTC	CASSELRVYNEQFF
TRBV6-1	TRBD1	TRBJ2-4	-	TGTGCCAGCAGTCTTAGACAGGGGGGCATTCAGTACTTC	CASSLRQGGIQYF
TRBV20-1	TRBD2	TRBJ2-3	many	TGCAGTGCTAGAGGACTAGCGGGGGGTTTTCACACAGATACGCAGTATTTT	CSARGLAGGFHTDTQYF
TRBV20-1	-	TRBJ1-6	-	TGCAGTGCTGGGGAGGGACCGGACCCCGGCTCCTATAATTCACCCCTCCACTTT	CSAGEGPDPGSYNSPLHF
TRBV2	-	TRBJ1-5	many	TGTGCCAGCAGTGATTTGGGTGACAATCAGCCCCAGCATTTT	CASSDLGDNQPQHF
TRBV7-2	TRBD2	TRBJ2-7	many	TGTGCCAGCAGTTCTACTAGCGGGGGGGCTCAATACGAGCAGTACTTC	CASSSTSGGAQYEQYF
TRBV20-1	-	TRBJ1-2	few	TGCAGTGCTAGAGATCTTAAGGGAGCCAACTATGGCTACACCTTC	CSARDLKGANYGYTF
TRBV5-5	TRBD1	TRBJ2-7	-	TGTGCCAGCAGCTATCGACAGGGTTCCTACGAGCAGTACTTC	CASSYRQGSYEQYF
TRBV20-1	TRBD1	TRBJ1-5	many	TGCAGTGCCGGAGAGGGGGCTTTCAATCAGCCCCAGCATTTT	CSAGEGAFNQPQHF
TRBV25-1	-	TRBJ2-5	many	TGTGCCAGCAGGGGGGCGGTAACAGTCCAAGAGACCCAGTACTTC	CASRGAVTVQETQYF
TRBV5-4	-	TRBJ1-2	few	TGTGCCAGCAGCTTTAACACAGGTGGCTACACCTTC	CASSFNTGGYTF
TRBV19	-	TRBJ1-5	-	TGTGCCAGTAGTAACCAGAAGAATCAGCCCCAGCGTTTT	CASSNQKNQPQRF
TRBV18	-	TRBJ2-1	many	TGTGCCAGCTCACTACGACTAGTCAATGAGCAGTTCTTC	CASSLRLVNEQFF
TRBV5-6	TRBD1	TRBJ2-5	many	TGTGCCAGCATAGGACAGGGGAATGTAGTGACCCAGTACTTC	CASIGQGNVVTQYF
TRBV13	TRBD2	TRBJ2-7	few	TGTGCCAGCAGGCGCTGGACTAGCGGGGACTACGAGCAGTACTTC	CASRRWTSGDYEQYF
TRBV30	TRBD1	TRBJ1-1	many	TGTGCCTGGAGTCGGGACAGAGTGAACACTGAAGCTTTCTTT	CAWSRDRVNTEAFF
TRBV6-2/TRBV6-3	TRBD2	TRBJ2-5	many	TGTGCCAGCAGTACCATGACTAGCGGGAAGTCAGAGACCCAGTACTTC	CASSTMTSGKSETQYF
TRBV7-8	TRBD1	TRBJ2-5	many	TGTGCCAGCAGCCGACAAACAGGGGAAAGGGAGACCCAGTACTTC	CASSRQTGERETQYF
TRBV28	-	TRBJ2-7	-	TGTGCCATCCGGGGAGGAGGGGGGCCGTACTTC	CAIRGGGGPYF
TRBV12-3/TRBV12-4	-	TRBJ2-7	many	TGTGCCAGCAGTTTATCACAGTCTTCTTCCTACGAGCAGTACTTC	CASSLSQSSSYEQYF
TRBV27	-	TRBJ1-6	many	TGTGCCAGCAGTTTTCGACGGGCACCAAGGGATTCACCCCTCCACTTT	CASSFRRAPRDSPLHF
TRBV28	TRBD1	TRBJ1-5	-	TGTGCCAGCAGGATACAGGGGGGCAATCAGCCCCAGCATTTT	CASRIQGGNQPQHF
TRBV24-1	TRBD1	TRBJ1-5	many	TGTGCCACCAGTGATCCTGGACAGGGACTTAATCAGCCCCAGCATTTT	CATSDPGQGLNQPQHF
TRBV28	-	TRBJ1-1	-	TGTGCCAGCATTATGGTTGAAGCTTTCTTT	CASIMVEAFF
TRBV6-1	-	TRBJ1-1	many	TGTGCCAGCACCCTCCGCCGTACTGAAGCTTTCTTT	CASTLRRTEAFF
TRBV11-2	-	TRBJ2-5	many	TGTGCCAGCAGCTTACGTACAGGGTGGAGAGAGACCCAGTACTTC	CASSLRTGWRETQYF
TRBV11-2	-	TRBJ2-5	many	TGTGCCAGCAGCTTAGGGTCTAGCGTCAGAGAGACCCAGTACTTC	CASSLGSSVRETQYF